This T cell receptor beta chain was identified in a study of post-analysis software for immune sequencing data. Looking at the study overall: Recorded disease courses covered relapsing-remitting, secondary progressive and progressive-relapsing multiple sclerosis. Some patients had no subtype annotation.

Note on this clonotype: Its target is unknown.

Every TCR beta cDNA library bore unique molecular identifiers. Researchers reported roughly 0.5 million cDNA molecules coming from roughly 0.93 to 9.6 million T cells. TCRdb recomputed calls from the PCR reads with MiXCR, one row per CDR3 protein. The repertoire holds roughly 670,000 distinct CDR3 sequences, with 59% as singletons. Trimming took off 2 bases at V and 1 base at J, with 11 bases between the two ends. CDR1 and CDR2 (germline): MGHRA, YSYEKL. This CDR3 region has 15 residues. Whole-study findings and limits: Significantly decreased normalized Chao1 diversity was recorded for multiple sclerosis patients relative to controls. Comparison of patients with controls showed five TRBV segments more frequent in patients, TRBV5-6, TRBV5-1 and TRBV20-1 among them. Samples sharing a preparation batch grouped tightly together when assessed by F measure.

The clonotype originates from a girl aged 2-10 years with multiple sclerosis. Sample: blood. The rearrangement joins TRBV4-1 to TRBJ2-5, with D possibly matching TRBD2 (6 bases). CDR3 in DNA: TGCGCCAGCAGCCAAAATGTCGGGGGCCAAGAGACCCAGTACTTC. Amino acids: CASSQNVGGQETQYF.